Following are 32 T cell receptor beta chains from one sample sequenced in a study of cytomegalovirus exposure and HLA in healthy donors. 60 Vbeta and 13 Jbeta primers were used in PCR. Method: immunoSEQ multiplex PCR; TCRdb's copy keeps in-frame clones and lacks some. Of tens of thousands of clones in the sample, 81% are singletons; the top ten hold 1.5% to 2%. The sample consisted of PBMCs. The receptors here all came from a young woman in good health and CMV-seronegative.

V is TRBV11-3 and J is TRBJ2-5; no clear D. The CDR3 has 14 amino acids. The germline V and J ends were trimmed by 5 bases and 6 bases, with 16 bases remaining between them. Germline V gene lookup returns CDR1 SGHNT and CDR2 YENEEA. CDR3 residues: CASSPGGLIKTQYF. DNA for the CDR3: TGTGCCAGCAGCCCTGGTGGGCTAATAAAGACCCAGTACTTC.

In its sample, this clone was seen once. The chain uses TRBV6-1 and TRBJ1-2; maybe TRBD1 (5 bases). Trimming removed 4 bases at V and 6 bases at J, with 18 bases between. The CDR3 totals 15 residues. CDR1 is MNHNS, CDR2 SASEGT, per germline. In nucleotides, the CDR3 is TGTGCCAGCAGTGGCGTTGGGGGGATATTGGATGGCTACACCTTC. Translating it yields CASSGVGGILDGYTF.

This chain connects TRBV6-5 to TRBJ2-7; 9 bases are a match to TRBD1. In germline, CDR1 is MNHEY, CDR2 SVGAGI. The trim removed 6 bases at V and 6 bases at J, leaving 6 bases unmatched. The CDR3 loop spans 13 amino acids. This CDR3 is CASRRTGDGEQYF. The CDR3 nucleotides read TGTGCCAGCAGAAGGACAGGGGATGGCGAGCAGTACTTC.

This chain links TRBV5-6 with TRBJ2-7, with D possibly being TRBD1 (6 bases). V gave up 4 bases and J gave up 0 bases, with 11 bases separating them. Germline V gene lookup returns CDR1 SGHDT and CDR2 YYEEEE. CDR3 length equals 14 residues. DNA for the CDR3: TGTGCCAGCAGCCTCGGACAGAACTCCTACGAGCAGTACTTC. The encoded protein is CASSLGQNSYEQYF.

The V and J genes are TRBV5-1 and TRBJ2-1, with 13 nucleotides matching TRBD2. The CDR3 has 16 residues. CDR1 and CDR2 from the germline V gene are SGHRS and YFSETQ. Losses at the gene ends were 0 bases for V and 8 bases for J; bases not matched to a gene: 5. CDR3 sequence reads: CASSLGRTSGSYEQFF. The CDR3 DNA is TGCGCCAGCAGCTTGGGTCGGACTAGCGGGAGCTATGAGCAGTTCTTC.

This clone was picked up one time. The rearrangement links TRBV4-2 to TRBJ1-5; D may be TRBD1 (5 bases). The CDR3 covers 14 residues. The ends were cut back, 1 base at V and 4 bases at J, with 8 bases in the middle. Germline loops: CDR1 LGHNA, CDR2 YNFKEQ. CDR3 bases: TGTGCCAGCAGCCAAGCAGGGATAAATCAGCCCCAGCATTTT. Translated: CASSQAGINQPQHF.

This sequence joins TRBV5-3 and TRBJ1-5; D may be TRBD1 (5 bases). TRBV5-3 is an ORF, with its function uncertain. The CDR3 runs to 21 residues. V was pared by 6 bases and J by 0 bases, with 31 bases between. The CDR3 nucleotides read TGTGCCAGAACTCAAATTGGGGCTGGGGAGGAGGAGGCTCATAGCAATCAGCCCCAGCATTTT. This gives the protein CARTQIGAGEEEAHSNQPQHF.

The chain employs TRBV28 and TRBJ1-5, with D uncertain. Germline CDR1 and CDR2: MDHEN and SYDVKM. The CDR3 runs 12 residues. V was clipped by 8 bases and J by 7 bases, with 12 bases between them. The CDR3 region has the DNA TGTGCCAGCTCAGAGGCCCACCAGCCCCAGCATTTT. As protein: CASSEAHQPQHF.

The gene calls are TRBV28 and TRBJ2-7; D is undetermined. The germline V and J ends were trimmed by 4 bases and 3 bases, with 16 bases remaining between them. The CDR3 sequence is 15 residues long. The V gene's germline CDR1 is MDHEN and CDR2 SYDVKM. The CDR3 DNA reads TGTGCCAGCAGTTCCCTCCGCGGCCAGAACTACGAGCAGTACTTC. Amino acid sequence: CASSSLRGQNYEQYF.

The chain couples TRBV11-3 to TRBJ1-4; TRBD1 matches 9 bases. This CDR3 comprises 20 residues. V lost 3 bases and J lost 0; bases outside the gene matches: 14. Germline V lookup: CDR1 SGHNT, CDR2 YENEEA. The CDR3 protein is CASSFIRDREASATNEKLFF. The CDR3 DNA sequence: TGTGCCAGCAGCTTTATCCGGGACAGGGAAGCCTCGGCAACTAATGAAAAACTGTTTTTT.

This sequence joins TRBV21-1 and TRBJ1-1; TRBD1 was called by the table and not checked on the DNA. TRBV21-1 is a documented pseudogene. CDR3 length equals 15 residues. CDR3 sequence (DNA): TGTGCCAGCAGCAAAATAGGGGACAGGTGGACTGAAGCTTTCTTT. Amino acids: CASSKIGDRWTEAFF.

Only one count was recorded for this clone. The CDR3 DNA reads as TGTGCCAGCAGCCCTAGGTGGCCTGGGGCCAACGTCCTGACTTTC. Amino acid sequence: CASSPRWPGANVLTF. V is TRBV14 and J is TRBJ2-6; D unresolved. Germline CDR1 is SGHDN and CDR2 is FVKESK. The CDR3 covers 15 residues. Deletions cut 4 bases from V and 2 bases from J, with 9 bases between.

The V gene is TRBV19, the J gene TRBJ1-6; D is perhaps TRBD1 (6 bases). Per the germline V gene, CDR1 is LNHDA and CDR2 is SQIVND (reference sequence). Trimming took 7 bases from V and 8 from J, leaving 12 bases between them. The CDR3 is 13 residues long. This chain's CDR3 is CASMGQGDSPLHF. The DNA for the CDR3 is TGTGCCAGTATGGGACAAGGGGATTCACCCCTCCACTTT.

This chain uses TRBV7-2 with TRBJ2-5, with D possibly TRBD1 on 6 matching bases. This CDR3 is built from 15 residues. The V gene's germline CDR1 is SGHTA and CDR2 FQGNSA. V lost 4 bases and J lost 4, with 16 bases in between. The CDR3 DNA sequence: TGTGCCAGCAGCTCGGTCAGGGGCGCCCCAGAGACCCAGTACTTC. Its protein is CASSSVRGAPETQYF.

CDR3 coding DNA: TGTGCCAGCAGAAGGACTAGTGTCACCTACGAGCAGTACTTC. This encodes CASRRTSVTYEQYF. This chain joins TRBV6-1 and TRBJ2-7, with 7 bases aligning to TRBD2. The length of the CDR3 is 14 residues. CDR1 and CDR2 from the germline V gene are MNHNS and SASEGT. Germline trimming cut 6 bases from V and 2 bases from J; bases unmatched to any gene: 7.

The chain recombines TRBV28 with TRBJ1-4, with D possibly TRBD1 on 5 matching bases. Germline lookup yields CDR1 MDHEN and CDR2 SYDVKM. V lost 7 bases and J 0 bases, leaving 21 bases between the germline ends. CDR3 size: 18 residues. This CDR3 is CASTPLGGASTTNEKLFF. The CDR3 DNA is TGTGCCAGCACCCCATTGGGAGGGGCCTCTACAACTAATGAAAAACTGTTTTTT.

V usage is TRBV4-1 and J usage is TRBJ2-7, with 10 positions matching TRBD1. The CDR3 length is 15 residues. Germline CDR1 and CDR2: MGHRA and YSYEKL. Trimming took 2 bases from V and 2 from J; bases not matched to a gene: 3. CDR3 DNA sequence: TGCGCCAGCAGCCAACCGGGACAGGGGCCCTACGAGCAGTACTTC. Protein: CASSQPGQGPYEQYF.

V gene TRBV27 combines with J gene TRBJ2-6; a possible D gene is TRBD1 (6 bases). The CDR3 loop spans 17 amino acids. Looked up from germline, CDR1 is MNHEY and CDR2 is SMNVEV (reference sequence). With 2 bases removed from V and 0 bases from J, the gap between germline ends came to 11 bases. CDR3 amino acids: CASSLATGSSGANVLTF. Written as DNA, the CDR3 is TGTGCCAGCAGTTTAGCTACAGGGAGCTCTGGGGCCAACGTCCTGACTTTC.

This rearrangement joins TRBV5-8 to TRBJ2-2; 8 bases agree with TRBD2. After removal of 9 bases from V and 4 bases from J, the junction contained 14 bases not matched to a gene. In germline, CDR1 is SGHTS, CDR2 YDEGEE. The CDR3 totals 16 residues. The CDR3 is CATTRQREGFTGELFF. The CDR3, as DNA: TGTGCCACCACCCGTCAACGGGAGGGATTCACCGGGGAGCTGTTTTTT. Using reference TRBV5-8 and TRBJ2-2 for the parts outside the CDR3, the full variable domain is EAGVTQSPTHLIKTRGQQATLRCSPISGHTSVYWYQQALGLGLQFLLWYDEGEERNRGNFPPRFSGRQFPNYSSELNVNALELEDSALYLCATTRQREGFTGELFFGEGSRLTVL.

This sequence joins TRBV18 and TRBJ1-1, with 7 bases identical to TRBD1. The CDR3 has 18 residues. V was clipped by 3 bases and J by 0 bases; unmatched bases: 13. Germline V gene lookup returns CDR1 KGHSH and CDR2 LQKENI. The CDR3 reads CASSPTGSGQTMNTEAFF. Here the CDR3 DNA reads TGTGCCAGCTCACCCACGGGCTCGGGACAGACCATGAACACTGAAGCTTTCTTT.

This sequence joins TRBV6-6 and TRBJ2-5, with 7 bases aligning to TRBD1. The V gene's germline CDR1 is MNHNY and CDR2 SVGAGI (reference sequence). This CDR3 spans 14 amino acids. Germline trimming cut 0 bases from V and 7 bases from J; bases unmatched to any gene: 5. The CDR3 nucleotides read TGTGCCAGCAGTTACTCGAGGGGGCTATCGACCCAGTACTTC. Translating gives CASSYSRGLSTQYF.

The chain uses TRBV18 and TRBJ2-5; D is possibly TRBD1 (5 bases). Trimming stripped 5 bases from V and 2 bases from J, with 15 bases between. The germline CDR1 and CDR2 sequences are KGHSH and LQKENI. The CDR3 runs to 15 residues. The CDR3 nucleotides read TGTGCCAGCTCAGCACTAACAGGCAAACAAGAGACCCAGTACTTC. The encoded protein is CASSALTGKQETQYF.

In this sample, this clone turned up once. This chain joins TRBV4-2 and TRBJ2-2; D is ambiguous. The CDR3 runs 16 residues. Trimming took off 2 bases at V and 5 bases at J, with 15 bases between the two ends. Germline V gene data show CDR1 as LGHNA and CDR2 as YNFKEQ. Written as DNA, the CDR3 is TGTGCCAGCAGCCAAAAACCCTCGGGTAGTACCGGGGAGCTGTTTTTT. Translation: CASSQKPSGSTGELFF.

The chain carries TRBV18 and TRBJ2-1; D is possibly TRBD1 (6 bases). The CDR3 spans 13 residues. Germline values: CDR1 KGHSH, CDR2 LQKENI. Trimming removed 5 bases at V and 5 bases at J, with 10 bases between. The CDR3 protein is CASSIGQNNEQFF. CDR3 sequence (DNA): TGTGCCAGCTCAATCGGACAGAACAATGAGCAGTTCTTC.

J is TRBJ2-2 and V is TRBV13; 11 bases map to TRBD2. The CDR3 is 17 residues long. Germline loops: CDR1 PRHDT, CDR2 FYEKMQ (reference sequence). V lost 5 bases and J lost 3; bases outside the gene matches: 8. This CDR3 reads CASSPFIAGGDTGELFF. The CDR3 nucleotides are TGTGCCAGCAGCCCTTTCATAGCGGGAGGGGACACCGGGGAGCTGTTTTTT. Full variable domain (missing parts from reference TRBV13 and TRBJ2-2): AAGVIQSPRHLIKEKRETATLKCYPIPRHDTVYWYQQGPGQDPQFLISFYEKMQSDKGSIPDRFSAQQFSDYHSELNMSSLELGDSALYFCASSPFIAGGDTGELFFGEGSRLTVL.

The table lists this clone with a count of one. CDR3 coding DNA: TGTGCCAGCAGCCCCGGGACTCCCAATGAGCAGTTCTTC. This codes for CASSPGTPNEQFF. V usage is TRBV11-2 and J usage is TRBJ2-1; a weak D match, TRBD2 (6 bases). V lost 5 bases to trimming and J lost 6 bases, with 11 bases between them. Germline CDR1 reads SGHAT; CDR2 reads FQNNGV. The CDR3 loop spans 13 amino acids.

The table lists this clone with a count of one. The V call is TRBV28, the J call TRBJ1-2; D might be TRBD1 (5 bases). Trimming took 2 bases from V and 4 from J, leaving 5 bases between them. This CDR3 has 12 residues. Germline lookup yields CDR1 MDHEN and CDR2 SYDVKM. CDR3 sequence reads: CASSLQGYGYTF. CDR3 DNA sequence: TGTGCCAGCAGTTTACAGGGCTATGGCTACACCTTC.

This chain joins TRBV28 and TRBJ1-2; 7 bases align to TRBD1. Germline CDR1 is MDHEN and CDR2 is SYDVKM. This CDR3 is built from 14 residues. V lost 6 bases and J lost 3; bases outside the gene matches: 7. CDR3 amino acids: CASSRTGIDYGYTF. CDR3 nucleotide sequence: TGTGCCAGCAGCCGGACAGGAATCGACTATGGCTACACCTTC.

The chain is built from TRBV6-5 and TRBJ1-1, with 7 bases identical to TRBD1. V lost 7 bases, J lost 4 bases, and 12 bases stayed unmatched. Germline V gene lookup returns CDR1 MNHEY and CDR2 SVGAGI. The CDR3 totals 15 residues. DNA for the CDR3: TGTGCCAGCACTAGGGGGGCAGGGGGAGTCACTGAAGCTTTCTTT. It yields the protein CASTRGAGGVTEAFF.

This chain connects TRBV7-2 to TRBJ1-2; 9 bases line up with TRBD1. V lost 4 bases to trimming and J lost 8 bases; unmatched junction nucleotides: 8. There are 14 residues in the CDR3. Germline CDR1 and CDR2: SGHTA and FQGNSA. The CDR3 coding sequence is TGTGCCAGCAGCTCGCAACAGGGGGCGAAAGGCTACACCTTC. This encodes CASSSQQGAKGYTF.

The chain combines TRBV5-4 with TRBJ1-3; D remains ambiguous. Germline CDR1 SGHNT, CDR2 YYREEE (reference sequence). There are 15 residues in the CDR3. The ends were cut back, 4 bases at V and 0 bases at J, with 11 bases in the middle. CDR3 in DNA: TGTGCCAGCAGCGAAGGACTCCGCTCTGGAAACACCATATATTTT. This sequence encodes CASSEGLRSGNTIYF.

This clone was observed a handful of times. The chain is built from TRBV6-6 and TRBJ1-5; D may be TRBD1 (5 bases). Germline V CDR1 and CDR2: MNHNY, SVGAGI (reference sequence). CDR3 length: 13 residues. The V end lost 7 bases, the J end lost 2 bases, and 9 bases lay between the germline ends. CDR3 in amino acids: CASIDRRNQPQHF. The CDR3 bases are TGTGCCAGCATTGACAGACGCAATCAGCCCCAGCATTTT.